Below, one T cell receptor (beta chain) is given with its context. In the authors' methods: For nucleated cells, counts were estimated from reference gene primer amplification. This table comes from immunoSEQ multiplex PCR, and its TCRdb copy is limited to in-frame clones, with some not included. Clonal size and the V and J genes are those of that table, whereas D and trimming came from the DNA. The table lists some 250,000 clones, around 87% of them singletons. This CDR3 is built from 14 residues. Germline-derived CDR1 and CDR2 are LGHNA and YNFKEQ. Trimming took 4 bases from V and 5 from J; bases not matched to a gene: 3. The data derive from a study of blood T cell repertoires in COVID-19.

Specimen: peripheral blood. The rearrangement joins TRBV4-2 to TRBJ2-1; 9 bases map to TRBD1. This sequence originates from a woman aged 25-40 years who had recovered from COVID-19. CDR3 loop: CASSRQGENNEQFF. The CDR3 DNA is TGTGCCAGCAGCCGACAGGGGGAGAACAATGAGCAGTTCTTC.